The 27 T cell receptor beta chains listed next were all sequenced from one sample in a study of T cell responses to AZD1222 COVID-19 vaccine. The method was immunoSEQ multiplex PCR; TCRdb's version includes in-frame clones alone and lacks a portion of them. The table includes about 270,000 clones, around 93% detected once. This specimen consisted of peripheral blood, obtained 28 days after the second AZD1222 dose. Source of these receptors: an adult who received the AZD1222 COVID-19 vaccine.

The chain couples TRBV29-1 to TRBJ1-4, with unresolved D. The germline V gene has CDR1 SQVTM and CDR2 ANQGSEA. V lost 4 bases, J lost 0 bases, and 9 bases lay in between. The CDR3 is made up of 14 amino acids. The CDR3 bases are TGCAGCGTTGGCCTTAGCTCAACTAATGAAAAACTGTTTTTT. Its protein product is CSVGLSSTNEKLFF.

The chain uses TRBV7-9 and TRBJ1-1, with D hard to call. Trimming left V 7 bases short and J 1 base short, with 10 bases between. Germline loops: CDR1 SEHNR, CDR2 FQNEAQ (reference sequence). The CDR3 is 13 amino acids. The CDR3 sequence: CASTYYKNTEAFF. DNA of the CDR3: TGTGCCAGCACCTACTATAAGAACACTGAAGCTTTCTTT.

This clone was picked up one time. V and J are TRBV7-2 and TRBJ1-4; D is ambiguous. V shed 5 bases and J shed 8 bases, with 27 bases lying between them. The CDR3 sequence is 18 residues long. Germline lookup yields CDR1 SGHTA and CDR2 FQGNSA. The CDR3 reads CASSLQRVWRLPREKLFF. Here the CDR3 DNA reads TGTGCCAGCAGCCTACAGAGGGTCTGGCGGCTACCACGCGAAAAACTGTTTTTT.

Note on this clone: The sample has other DNA sequences that encode this CDR3 too. V usage is TRBV7-3 and J usage is TRBJ2-3; TRBD2 matches 15 bases. Trimming at V came to 3 bases and at J to 3 bases, leaving 1 base not matched to a gene. The CDR3 loop spans 16 amino acids. Germline CDR1 reads SGHTA; CDR2 reads FQGTGA. The CDR3 region is CASSLGLAGGTDTQYF. The CDR3 DNA reads TGTGCCAGCAGCTTGGGACTAGCGGGGGGAACAGATACGCAGTATTTT.

This clone was recorded once. This chain joins TRBV12-5 and TRBJ2-2, with D perhaps given as TRBD1 or TRBD2 (5 bases each). Germline CDR1 is LGHNT and CDR2 is FRNRAP. There are 16 residues in the CDR3. Trimming removed 3 bases at V and 6 bases at J, with 17 bases between. The CDR3 DNA reads TGTGCTAGTGGTTTACTCGGGATTTCGGGACCCGGGGAGCTGTTTTTT. Its protein product is CASGLLGISGPGELFF.

The rearrangement joins TRBV11-1 to TRBJ2-7; D possibly matches TRBD1 or TRBD2 (6 bases each). The CDR3 totals 15 residues. Germline CDR1 SGHAT, CDR2 FQDESV (reference sequence). V was pared by 5 bases and J by 3 bases, with 17 bases between. The CDR3 DNA reads TGTGCCAGCAGCCCTGGGGGGACATTACTCTACGAGCAGTACTTC. Translating gives CASSPGGTLLYEQYF.

The J gene is TRBJ1-3, the V gene TRBV5-1; possible D gene TRBD1, 5 bases. Germline V gene sequence: CDR1 SGHRS, CDR2 YFSETQ. V was pared by 3 bases and J by 6 bases, with 10 bases between. The CDR3 has 13 residues. The CDR3 reads CASSSGGENTIYF. The CDR3 DNA reads TGCGCCAGCAGCTCGGGGGGTGAAAACACCATATATTTT.

The chain has TRBV25-1 and TRBJ2-1; possibly TRBD1 or TRBD2 for D (5 bases each). V was clipped by 5 bases and J by 9 bases, with 8 bases between them. CDR3 length: 11 amino acids. Per the germline V gene, CDR1 is MGHDK and CDR2 is SYGVNS. CDR3 region: CASSTRGEQFF. In DNA form, the CDR3 reads TGTGCCAGCAGTACTAGGGGTGAGCAGTTCTTC.

The chain joins TRBV7-9 to TRBJ1-2, with D unclear. The ends were cut back, 0 bases at V and 8 bases at J, with 10 bases in the middle. In germline, CDR1 is SEHNR, CDR2 FQNEAQ (reference sequence). This CDR3 is built from 13 residues. The DNA of the CDR3 is TGTGCCAGCAGCTTAGCGGATGGTCGAGGCTACACCTTC. It yields the protein CASSLADGRGYTF.

CDR3 sequence: CASSQDSTNHQPQHF. In DNA, the CDR3 is TGCGCCAGCAGCCAAGATTCAACCAACCATCAGCCCCAGCATTTT. This sequence joins TRBV4-1 and TRBJ1-5, with no clear D. In germline, CDR1 is MGHRA, CDR2 YSYEKL. This CDR3 is built from 15 residues. Trimming left V 0 bases short and J 5 bases short, with 11 bases between.

The chain recombines TRBV9 with TRBJ2-1; TRBD2 aligns across 7 bases. CDR1 and CDR2 from the germline V gene are SGDLS and YYNGEE. J gave up 6 bases and V 3 bases, and 9 bases lay outside the gene matches. The CDR3 is 15 amino acids. CDR3 DNA: TGTGCCAGCAGCGAATCAACACGCGGGAGCAATGAGCAGTTCTTC. Encoded protein: CASSESTRGSNEQFF.

The rearrangement uses TRBV28 and TRBJ1-3; no definite D call. The CDR3 spans 15 residues. CDR1 and CDR2 from the germline V gene are MDHEN and SYDVKM. The V gene lost 4 bases and the J gene lost 0 bases, with 10 bases spanning the gap. The CDR3 spells CASSSAGTSGNTIYF. CDR3 DNA sequence: TGTGCCAGCAGTTCGGCCGGAACCTCTGGAAACACCATATATTTT. Drawing the rest from reference TRBV28 and TRBJ1-3, the complete variable domain is DVKVTQSSRYLVKRTGEKVFLECVQDMDHENMFWYRQDPGLGLRLIYFSYDVKMKEKGDIPEGYSVSREKKERFSLILESASTNQTSMYLCASSSAGTSGNTIYFGEGSWLTVV.

V is TRBV7-2 and J is TRBJ1-1; D is ambiguous. The CDR3 is made up of 13 amino acids. Germline V CDR1 and CDR2: SGHTA, FQGNSA. The germline V and J ends were trimmed by 5 bases and 11 bases, with 18 bases remaining between them. The CDR3 region is CASSPRRLPVAFF. CDR3 in DNA: TGTGCCAGCAGCCCACGGCGGCTCCCGGTGGCTTTCTTT.

The V call is TRBV6-5, the J call TRBJ1-3, with a tentative D call TRBD1 (6 bases). Germline V gene sequence: CDR1 MNHEY, CDR2 SVGAGI. V was pared by 6 bases and J by 0 bases, with 9 bases between. The CDR3 contains 14 residues. In DNA, the CDR3 is TGTGCCAGCAGGACAGGTTTCTCTGGAAACACCATATATTTT. Encoded protein: CASRTGFSGNTIYF.

This clone was found a few times. The chain joins TRBV29-1 to TRBJ2-7; perhaps TRBD1 as D (6 bases). The CDR3 covers 12 residues. Germline CDR1 and CDR2: SQVTM and ANQGSEA. The V gene lost 6 bases and the J gene lost 0 bases, with 9 bases spanning the gap. CDR3 DNA sequence: TGCAGCGTCGGGACATACTCCTACGAGCAGTACTTC. It specifies CSVGTYSYEQYF.

The chain couples TRBV10-3 to TRBJ2-3; 8 bases map to TRBD1. Per germline, CDR1 ENHRY and CDR2 SYGVKD. V lost 3 bases and J lost 1; bases outside the gene matches: 6. CDR3 length equals 16 residues. CDR3: CAISDGSQGGTDTQYF. CDR3 DNA: TGTGCCATCAGTGATGGGTCACAGGGGGGCACAGATACGCAGTATTTT.

The V call is TRBV7-9, the J call TRBJ2-1, with 7 bases fitting TRBD2. The V gene's germline CDR1 is SEHNR and CDR2 FQNEAQ (reference sequence). V shed 5 bases, J shed 3 bases, and the junction held 10 bases outside the gene matches. The CDR3 is made up of 16 amino acids. CDR3 in DNA: TGTGCCAGCAGCCCTCGGGCGGGAGTCTTCTACAATGAGCAGTTCTTC. Amino acids: CASSPRAGVFYNEQFF. The full variable domain, its missing parts supplied by reference TRBV7-9 and TRBJ2-1, is DTGVSQNPRHKITKRGQNVTFRCDPISEHNRLYWYRQTLGQGPEFLTYFQNEAQLEKSRLLSDRFSAERPKGSFSTLEIQRTEQGDSAMYLCASSPRAGVFYNEQFFGPGTRLTVL.

This chain connects TRBV19 to TRBJ2-7; TRBD1 aligns across 9 bases. Per the germline V gene, CDR1 is LNHDA and CDR2 is SQIVND (reference sequence). After removal of 8 bases from V and 2 bases from J, the junction contained 10 bases not matched to a gene. The length of the CDR3 is 15 residues. The CDR3 sequence: CASHPGDRETYEQYF. DNA of the CDR3: TGTGCCAGTCATCCCGGGGACAGGGAAACCTACGAGCAGTACTTC.

The rearrangement joins TRBV7-8 to TRBJ2-1; 9 bases map to TRBD1. This CDR3 comprises 14 residues. Germline-derived CDR1 and CDR2 are SGHVS and FQNEAQ. Trimming removed 8 bases from V and 2 bases from J; junction bases left unmatched: 4. CDR3 sequence (DNA): TGTGCCAGCTCCCGGGACAGGGCCTACAATGAGCAGTTCTTC. Its protein product is CASSRDRAYNEQFF.

The chain couples TRBV2 to TRBJ2-1; 9 bases are a match to TRBD1. V gave up 6 bases and J gave up 8 bases; unmatched junction bases: 8. The CDR3 has 14 residues. Germline CDR1 and CDR2: SNHLY and FYNNEI. The DNA for the CDR3 is TGTGCCAGCAGCGGACAGGGGTTTGGAGATGAGCAGTTCTTC. Translated, it gives CASSGQGFGDEQFF.

The chain employs TRBV29-1 and TRBJ1-1, with a tentative D call TRBD1 (5 bases). The CDR3 covers 13 residues. The V end lost 2 bases, the J end lost 4 bases, and 11 bases lay between the germline ends. The germline gives CDR1 SQVTM, CDR2 ANQGSEA. The CDR3: CSVERGGGTEAFF. The CDR3 DNA follows: TGCAGCGTTGAAAGGGGAGGTGGCACTGAAGCTTTCTTT.

The CDR3 sequence: CASSPPGGRGDYQAFF. CDR3 sequence (DNA): TGTGCCAGCAGCCCCCCGGGAGGCAGGGGGGATTACCAAGCTTTCTTT. The V and J genes are TRBV14 and TRBJ1-1, with TRBD1 identical over 7 bases. The CDR3 loop spans 16 amino acids. The J segment lost 9 bases and the V segment lost 4 bases, leaving 17 bases of the junction unmatched. CDR1 and CDR2 from the germline V gene are SGHDN and FVKESK.

The V gene is TRBV27, the J gene TRBJ2-7; 7 positions agree with TRBD1. With V trimmed by 6 bases and J by 6 bases, 8 bases remained unmatched. The germline CDR1 and CDR2 sequences are MNHEY and SMNVEV (reference sequence). CDR3 length equals 13 residues. The CDR3 coding sequence is TGTGCCAGCAGCCGGACAGGTAGGGGCGAGCAGTACTTC. This translates into CASSRTGRGEQYF.

J is TRBJ1-2 and V is TRBV14; no firm D call. V was cut by 6 bases and J by 8 bases, with 13 bases left in between. This CDR3 is built from 12 residues. CDR1 and CDR2 from the germline V gene are SGHDN and FVKESK. CDR3 loop: CASSHGRNGYTF. In DNA form, the CDR3 reads TGTGCCAGCAGTCACGGCAGAAACGGCTACACCTTC.

V is TRBV5-1 and J is TRBJ2-1; D remains unclear. This CDR3 spans 13 amino acids. Deletions cut 4 bases from V and 5 bases from J, with 10 bases between. Germline-derived CDR1 and CDR2 are SGHRS and YFSETQ. CDR3 bases: TGCGCCAGCAGCAGGCCCCCTGACAATGAGCAGTTCTTC. It translates to CASSRPPDNEQFF.

V usage is TRBV20-1 and J usage is TRBJ1-1; no firm D call. CDR3 length: 11 amino acids. The V end was cut by 6 bases, the J end by 1 base, with 6 bases between. CDR1 DFQATT and CDR2 SNEGSKA come from the germline V gene (reference sequence). The CDR3 is CSARQNTEAFF. As DNA, the CDR3 is TGCAGTGCCCGACAGAACACTGAAGCTTTCTTT.

The chain carries TRBV10-1 and TRBJ2-3, with 10 bases fitting TRBD1. The V segment lost 5 bases and the J segment 1 base; nucleotides outside the gene matches: 3. The CDR3 runs to 15 residues. Germline V gives CDR1 WNHNN, CDR2 SYGVQD (reference sequence). CDR3 DNA: TGCGCCAGCAGTACGGGACAGGGGCGCACAGATACGCAGTATTTT. This gives the protein CASSTGQGRTDTQYF.